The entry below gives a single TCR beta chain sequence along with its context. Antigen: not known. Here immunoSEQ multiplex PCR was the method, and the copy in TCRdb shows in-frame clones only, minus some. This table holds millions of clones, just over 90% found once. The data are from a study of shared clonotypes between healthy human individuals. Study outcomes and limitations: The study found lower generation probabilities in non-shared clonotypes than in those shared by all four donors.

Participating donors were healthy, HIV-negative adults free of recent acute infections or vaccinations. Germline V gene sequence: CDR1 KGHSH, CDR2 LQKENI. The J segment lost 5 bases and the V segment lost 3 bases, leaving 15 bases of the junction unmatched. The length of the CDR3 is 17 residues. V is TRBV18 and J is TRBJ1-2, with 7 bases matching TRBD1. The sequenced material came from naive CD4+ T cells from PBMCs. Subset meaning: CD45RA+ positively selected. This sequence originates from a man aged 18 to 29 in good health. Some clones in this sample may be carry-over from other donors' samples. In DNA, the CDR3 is TGTGCCAGCTCACCGCGGGGAGAGGGACAGACCCTGTATGGCTACACCTTC. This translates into CASSPRGEGQTLYGYTF.